The T cell receptor beta chain described here comes from a study of Graves' ophthalmopathy and Graves' hyperthyroidism (dated 2018 in TCRdb). Regarding the study in general: Peripheral blood was collected at initial diagnosis, before any treatment. The study used TCR beta repertoire signatures to distinguish Graves' ophthalmopathy from Graves' hyperthyroidism and to predict progression to ophthalmopathy. In total, around 130 blood samples were TCR-sequenced: under 45 ophthalmopathy, around 75 hyperthyroidism and about 17 hyperthyroidism-to-ophthalmopathy patients. To explore V-J signatures that distinguish ophthalmopathy from hyperthyroidism, a discovery set of 100 patients was enrolled, made up of around 40 with ophthalmopathy and 57 with stable hyperthyroidism. An independent validation cohort was composed of some 19 hyperthyroidism patients and roughly 16 patients who later progressed from hyperthyroidism to ophthalmopathy. In roughly six hyperthyroidism patients, the T-cell repertoires found in thyroid tissue were compared with those found in blood. After sampling, hyperthyroidism patients received methimazole starting at 30 mg daily, and ophthalmopathy patients received high-dose intravenous methylprednisolone. The 100 or so discovery patients were divided at random into training and test sets in a 7:3 ratio.

For repertoire sequencing, the TCR beta CDR3 regions were amplified from RNA transcripts. The first round of RT-PCR was done with HTBI primers and the Qiagen OneStep RT-PCR kit, and was followed by a second round of multiplex PCR, then size selection and purification. Libraries were sequenced on an Illumina HiSeq2000 using paired-end 100 bp reads. Processing in the source paper ran as follows. Reads were processed with SOAPnuke, discarding reads with adapters, uncalled bases, mean Phred below 15, or no exact constant-primer or identifier match. High-quality paired reads were merged with COPE v1.2.5. Unique nucleotide sequences were defined as clonotypes and aligned to IMGT TRB V, D and J references using MiTCR v1.1. The analysis was limited to V-J combinations with a frequency above 0.0001, which together covered 99.2% of repertoires. For each V-J combination, a TCR clonal expansion and chaos score was defined as the ratio of F50 clonal expansion to chaos observed in the TCRdist matrix. Welch's t-statistics and random forest were used to narrow the features down to approximately 13 V-J combinations, which were then fed into a naive Bayes classifier. The Morisita-Horn index was used to measure how similar the thyroid and blood repertoires were. Using fastp trimming at Q25 and MiXCR clonotype assembly, TCRdb reanalyzed the public sequencing data and kept in-frame beta chains. Every entry covers one CDR3 protein and lists the most common genes and DNA from its rows. TCRdb, not the authors, supplied the V and J calls. The sample data list nearly 400,000 distinct CDR3 sequences, and around 19% of these were observed just once. The ten largest clonotypes hold 1.5% to 2% of the sample.

Ophthalmopathy patients were characterized by moderately to severely active disease, a Clinical Activity Score of at least 3, a NOSPECS grade of at least 4, and a disease duration under 3 months. Patients with other autoimmune diseases, uncontrolled infections, pregnancy or lactation were excluded from the study. Clinical symptoms, serum thyroxine, TRAb, thyroid ultrasound and orbital computed tomography were used for diagnosis. Using Ficoll-Paque density gradient centrifugation, PBMCs were isolated from about 9.4 ml of fresh peripheral blood. Trizol reagent was used to extract the total RNA, and its quality was then checked on an Agilent 2100 Bioanalyzer. Overall results and qualifications from the work: In validation, the model predicted ophthalmopathy progression with about 70% sensitivity and less than 80% specificity; 12 predicted patients were CT-confirmed with GO in a median of approximately 6.5 months. Most expanded thyroid clonotypes with a frequency above 0.001 also appeared in blood, which suggests that blood repertoires may reflect the immune response in the thyroid. No statistical method was used to set the sample size in advance, and the investigators knew which group each participant was assigned to. The 13-signature model separated ophthalmopathy from stable hyperthyroidism with 87.88% sensitivity and less than 83% specificity in cross-validation, and 80%/75% in the test set.

This clonotype came up many times. Its recognized antigen is unknown. No base-level quality is on record; no much larger clone is a single base apart. The receptor comes from a woman between 18 and 29 years old with Graves' ophthalmopathy. Donor details come from another sample of the same person, matched by shared clones. Input material: peripheral blood.

DNA sequence: TGTGCCAGCAGCCGATGGGACAGTAGCAATCAGCCCCAGCATTTT. Its coded protein is CASSRWDSSNQPQHF. The V gene is TRBV7-2 and the J gene is TRBJ1-5, with TRBD1 identical over 7 junction bases. CDR1 and CDR2, per the germline V gene, are SGHTA and FQGNSA. V trim: 5 bases; J trim: 0 bases; unmatched bases: 4. The CDR3 measures 15 amino acids from cysteine to phenylalanine. Only the CDR3 part of the read is kept: 45 bases, read in frame from the first base.